The next 28 T cell receptor beta chains were all read from a single sample in a study of cytotoxic CD8 clonotypes in ibrutinib-treated CLL. The repertoire was sequenced with immunoSEQ multiplex PCR; TCRdb's copy has only in-frame clones and lacks some. The sample includes 150,000 or so clones, approximately 80% seen only once; the top ten take less than 6%. The starting material was PBMCs, obtained after 24 months of ibrutinib treatment. These receptors were taken from a human donor with chronic lymphocytic leukemia.

The genes are TRBV6-5 and TRBJ1-1; TRBD1 agrees at 8 bases. The ends lost 4 bases at V and 5 bases at J; junction bases unmatched: 6. The CDR3 is 14 amino acids. Germline CDR1 MNHEY, CDR2 SVGAGI. The CDR3 here is CASSSEGQATEAFF. The CDR3 nucleotides read TGTGCCAGCAGTTCTGAGGGACAGGCAACTGAAGCTTTCTTT.

Only a few counts were recorded for this clone. The gene calls are TRBV29-1 and TRBJ1-1, with 9 bases matching TRBD1. The CDR3 consists of 11 residues. The germline gives CDR1 SQVTM, CDR2 ANQGSEA. Trimming cost V 4 bases and J 6 bases; bases outside gene matches: 0. The CDR3 nucleotides read TGCAGCGTTGGACAGGGGGCTGAAGCTTTCTTT. This gives the protein CSVGQGAEAFF.

The V gene is TRBV5-5, the J gene TRBJ2-7; D is unclear. There are 14 residues in the CDR3. V dropped 4 bases and J dropped 1 base, with 12 bases sitting between them. Per the germline V gene, CDR1 is SGHKS and CDR2 is YYEKEE (reference sequence). The CDR3 region is CASSPQVNSYEQYF. The CDR3, as DNA: TGTGCCAGCAGCCCCCAGGTGAATTCCTACGAGCAGTACTTC. The complete variable domain, with remaining parts taken from reference TRBV5-5 and TRBJ2-7, reads DAGVTQSPTHLIKTRGQQVTLRCSPISGHKSVSWYQQVLGQGPQFIFQYYEKEERGRGNFPDRFSARQFPNYSSELNVNALLLGDSALYLCASSPQVNSYEQYFGPGTRLTVT.

The V gene is TRBV20-1, the J gene TRBJ2-3; perhaps D is TRBD1 or TRBD2 (5 bases each). CDR3 length: 10 amino acids. The germline CDR1 and CDR2 sequences are DFQATT and SNEGSKA (reference sequence). V lost 4 bases and J lost 11, with 10 bases in between. The CDR3: CSATPGRQYF. CDR3 bases: TGCAGTGCTACCCCGGGACGGCAGTATTTT.

V usage is TRBV9 and J usage is TRBJ2-1; D is perhaps TRBD1 (5 bases). The CDR3 runs to 14 residues. Germline loops: CDR1 SGDLS, CDR2 YYNGEE. V lost 0 bases, J lost 4 bases, and 8 bases lay in between. The CDR3 sequence is CASSVEAGYNEQFF. The CDR3 DNA is TGTGCCAGCAGCGTAGAAGCAGGGTACAATGAGCAGTTCTTC.

The V gene is TRBV6-5, the J gene TRBJ1-4; D not certain. CDR1 is MNHEY and CDR2 is SVGAGI in the germline V gene. V lost 2 bases, J lost 7 bases, and 8 bases lay in between. The CDR3 contains 13 residues. DNA for the CDR3: TGTGCCAGCAGTTACCGTCCGAGTGAAAAACTGTTTTTT. Translated: CASSYRPSEKLFF.

As for this clone: This specimen includes other DNA sequences encoding the same CDR3. The chain couples TRBV6-6 to TRBJ1-4; maybe TRBD1 (5 bases). The V end was cut by 0 bases, the J end by 0 bases, with 8 bases between. The CDR3 contains 16 residues. Germline CDR1 and CDR2: MNHNY and SVGAGI (reference sequence). The CDR3 protein is CASSYSDTPTNEKLFF. CDR3 nucleotide sequence: TGTGCCAGCAGTTACTCGGACACCCCAACTAATGAAAAACTGTTTTTT.

The rearrangement joins TRBV6-6 to TRBJ1-4; tentatively, D is TRBD1 (5 bases). The CDR3 extends over 13 amino acids. V lost 10 bases, J lost 3 bases, and 12 bases lay in between. Per germline, CDR1 MNHNY and CDR2 SVGAGI (reference sequence). The CDR3 is CATVRQSNEKLFF. In nucleotides, the CDR3 is TGTGCCACCGTACGACAGTCTAATGAAAAACTGTTTTTT.

This clone turned up a few times. The rearrangement uses TRBV7-2 and TRBJ2-7, with D perhaps matching TRBD2 (6 bases). V lost 5 bases, J lost 4 bases, and 18 bases lay in between. From germline, CDR1 is SGHTA and CDR2 FQGNSA. The CDR3 extends over 15 amino acids. The CDR3 sequence: CASSPAGGPGYEQYF. The CDR3 DNA reads TGTGCCAGCAGCCCCGCTGGAGGGCCGGGGTACGAGCAGTACTTC. Combining the CDR3 with reference TRBV7-2 and TRBJ2-7 gives the whole variable domain GAGVSQSPSNKVTEKGKDVELRCDPISGHTALYWYRQSLGQGLEFLIYFQGNSAPDKSGLPSDRFSAERTGGSVSTLTIQRTQQEDSAVYLCASSPAGGPGYEQYFGPGTRLTVT.

This clone showed up just a few times. The V and J genes are TRBV6-5 and TRBJ1-2; TRBD1 might be the D (6 bases). Germline values: CDR1 MNHEY, CDR2 SVGAGI. There are 14 residues in the CDR3. V shed 2 bases and J shed 3 bases, with 10 bases lying between them. CDR3 in amino acids: CASSYTGIDYGYTF. CDR3 sequence (DNA): TGTGCCAGCAGTTACACAGGGATAGACTATGGCTACACCTTC.

This rearrangement joins TRBV19 to TRBJ2-7; maybe TRBD2 (6 bases). This CDR3 has 11 residues. Trimming left V 6 bases short and J 4 bases short, with 7 bases between. Germline V gene lookup returns CDR1 LNHDA and CDR2 SQIVND (reference sequence). CDR3 nucleotide sequence: TGTGCCAGTAGGACTAGGTACGAGCAGTACTTC. Its translation is CASRTRYEQYF.

CDR3 bases: TGTGCCAGCAGTTACGGCAGGGGCAATCAGCCCCAGCATTTT. Translating gives CASSYGRGNQPQHF. This chain links TRBV6-5 with TRBJ1-5; possibly TRBD1 for D (5 bases). The CDR3 is 14 residues long. Germline CDR1 reads MNHEY; CDR2 reads SVGAGI. The ends were cut back, 2 bases at V and 2 bases at J, with 7 bases in the middle.

About this clone: Within the sample, other DNA sequences also encode this same CDR3. The V and J genes are TRBV7-9 and TRBJ1-4; D uncertain. The germline CDR1 and CDR2 sequences are SEHNR and FQNEAQ (reference sequence). The CDR3 has 13 residues. V was clipped by 2 bases and J by 2 bases, with 3 bases between them. The DNA of the CDR3 is TGTGCCAGCAGCTTATTGACTAATGAAAAACTGTTTTTT. Translation gives CASSLLTNEKLFF.

The chain combines TRBV10-1 with TRBJ1-1, with a weak D call TRBD1 (6 bases). The CDR3 has 12 amino acids. V lost 3 bases and J 11 bases, leaving 13 bases between the germline ends. CDR1 and CDR2 (germline): WNHNN, SYGVQD (reference sequence). The CDR3 DNA sequence: TGCGCCAGCAGTGAAGGGGGTGTTGAGGCTTTCTTT. Protein sequence: CASSEGGVEAFF.

CDR3 bases: TGTGCCAGCAGCTTGGGGGGTGGCTATGGCTACACCTTC. Amino acids: CASSLGGGYGYTF. The rearrangement links TRBV7-9 to TRBJ1-2; tentatively, D is TRBD1 (5 bases). This CDR3 contains 13 residues. Trimming took 3 bases from V and 4 from J, leaving 9 bases between them. The germline V gene has CDR1 SEHNR and CDR2 FQNEAQ (reference sequence).

V is TRBV9 and J is TRBJ2-1; D tentatively reads TRBD1 or TRBD2 (5 bases each). The length of the CDR3 is 15 residues. Trimming took 0 bases from V and 7 from J, leaving 14 bases between them. The germline CDR1 and CDR2 sequences are SGDLS and YYNGEE. In DNA, the CDR3 is TGTGCCAGCAGCGTAGCTTCGGGGAAGGGGAATGAGCAGTTCTTC. This sequence encodes CASSVASGKGNEQFF. Full variable domain (outside the CDR3, taken from reference TRBV9 and TRBJ2-1): DSGVTQTPKHLITATGQRVTLRCSPRSGDLSVYWYQQSLDQGLQFLIQYYNGEERAKGNILERFSAQQFPDLHSELNLSSLELGDSALYFCASSVASGKGNEQFFGPGTRLTVL.

This clone was seen a handful of times. The CDR3, as DNA: TGTGCCAGCAGTCCCGACAGGGGCCCAGGGAATCAGCCCCAGCATTTT. It is translated as CASSPDRGPGNQPQHF. The chain is built from TRBV27 and TRBJ1-5; 8 bases line up with TRBD1. With V trimmed by 5 bases and J by 4 bases, 10 bases remained unmatched. Germline CDR1 reads MNHEY; CDR2 reads SMNVEV (reference sequence). CDR3 length equals 16 residues.

This clone was seen only once. The V gene is TRBV7-9, the J gene TRBJ1-3; D ambiguous. This CDR3 spans 15 amino acids. CDR1 SEHNR and CDR2 FQNEAQ come from the germline V gene (reference sequence). Trimming pared 5 bases from V and 0 bases from J, leaving 11 bases between. CDR3 nucleotides: TGTGCCAGCAGCCCCACCGAAAGCTCTGGAAACACCATATATTTT. Its translation: CASSPTESSGNTIYF.

Turning to this clone: Other DNA sequences of this sample code for an identical CDR3. The chain carries TRBV30 and TRBJ1-5; possibly TRBD1 for D (6 bases). Deletions cut 0 bases from V and 5 bases from J, with 8 bases between. This CDR3 is built from 13 residues. Germline CDR1 GTSNPN, CDR2 SVGIG (reference sequence). The CDR3 bases are TGTGCCTGGAGTGTACAGGGAGATCAGCCCCAGCATTTT. Translated: CAWSVQGDQPQHF.

In regard to this clone: Other DNA sequences within the sample encode an identical CDR3. The chain recombines TRBV7-9 with TRBJ1-1; D gene unclear. CDR3 length: 14 residues. Between the trimmed V and J ends, which lost 1 base and 0 bases, there was a span of 6 bases. Germline-derived CDR1 and CDR2 are SEHNR and FQNEAQ (reference sequence). The CDR3 reads CASSLVAVNTEAFF. The CDR3 nucleotides are TGTGCCAGCAGCTTAGTAGCGGTGAACACTGAAGCTTTCTTT.

The chain combines TRBV11-3 with TRBJ2-2, with 7 nucleotides matching TRBD2. Germline trimming cut 5 bases from V and 2 bases from J; bases unmatched to any gene: 11. Germline CDR1 reads SGHNT; CDR2 reads YENEEA. The CDR3 is 17 residues long. The CDR3 DNA sequence: TGTGCCAGCAGCCCCGGTCGTGGGAGGGCCAACACCGGGGAGCTGTTTTTT. Translating gives CASSPGRGRANTGELFF. Full variable domain (rest looked up from reference TRBV11-3 and TRBJ2-2): EAGVVQSPRYKIIEKKQPVAFWCNPISGHNTLYWYLQNLGQGPELLIRYENEEAVDDSQLPKDRFSAERLKGVDSTLKIQPAELGDSAVYLCASSPGRGRANTGELFFGEGSRLTVL.

This chain connects TRBV18 to TRBJ1-1, with D possibly matching TRBD1 (5 bases). The CDR3 has 15 amino acids. Trimming took 3 bases from V and 5 from J, leaving 16 bases between them. Per germline, CDR1 KGHSH and CDR2 LQKENI. The CDR3, as DNA: TGTGCCAGCTCACCCGGGCTCCAGGGTGGAACTGAAGCTTTCTTT. Protein: CASSPGLQGGTEAFF.

This chain links TRBV11-3 with TRBJ2-1; tentatively, D is TRBD2 (6 bases). This CDR3 is built from 14 residues. The germline gives CDR1 SGHNT, CDR2 YENEEA. The V gene lost 4 bases and the J gene lost 8 bases, with 15 bases spanning the gap. The CDR3: CASSSRLGSDEQFF. The CDR3 region has the DNA TGTGCCAGCAGCTCCCGACTAGGTAGCGATGAGCAGTTCTTC.

This chain uses TRBV11-1 with TRBJ1-1; no clear D gene. Trimming stripped 3 bases from V and 5 bases from J, with 13 bases between. Germline CDR1 reads SGHAT; CDR2 reads FQDESV (reference sequence). The CDR3 extends over 14 amino acids. The CDR3 spells CASSLEGGWTEAFF. The CDR3 DNA reads as TGTGCCAGCAGCTTGGAGGGAGGATGGACTGAAGCTTTCTTT.

The rearrangement joins TRBV7-2 to TRBJ1-2; D is uncertain. Germline CDR1 is SGHTA and CDR2 is FQGNSA. The CDR3 contains 12 residues. V shed 6 bases and J shed 0 bases, with 5 bases lying between them. DNA of the CDR3: TGTGCCAGCAGACTTTCTAACTATGGCTACACCTTC. Translating it yields CASRLSNYGYTF.

The chain has TRBV28 and TRBJ1-5; the match to TRBD1 covers 9 bases. The V gene end was trimmed by 5 bases and the J gene end by 6 bases; junction bases not matched to a gene: 11. From germline, CDR1 is MDHEN and CDR2 SYDVKM. This CDR3 has 16 residues. CDR3 DNA sequence: TGTGCCAGCAGTAGGGGACAGGGAAGGGAAGGTCAGCCCCAGCATTTT. This translates into CASSRGQGREGQPQHF.

This clone occurred once. The gene calls are TRBV18 and TRBJ1-2; TRBD1 is a possible D gene (6 bases). Deletions cut 4 bases from V and 2 bases from J, with 23 bases between. Germline values: CDR1 KGHSH, CDR2 LQKENI. The CDR3 loop spans 18 amino acids. The DNA of the CDR3 is TGTGCCAGCTCACATATGATGGGCGTAGGGGGAGAGAACTATGGCTACACCTTC. This gives the protein CASSHMMGVGGENYGYTF.

The chain is built from TRBV6-1 and TRBJ1-3; TRBD1 might be the D (5 bases). This CDR3 has 15 residues. Looked up from germline, CDR1 is MNHNS and CDR2 is SASEGT. The ends were cut back, 6 bases at V and 0 bases at J, with 12 bases in the middle. CDR3: CASRFPGNSGNTIYF. DNA of the CDR3: TGTGCCAGCAGATTTCCAGGGAACTCTGGAAACACCATATATTTT.